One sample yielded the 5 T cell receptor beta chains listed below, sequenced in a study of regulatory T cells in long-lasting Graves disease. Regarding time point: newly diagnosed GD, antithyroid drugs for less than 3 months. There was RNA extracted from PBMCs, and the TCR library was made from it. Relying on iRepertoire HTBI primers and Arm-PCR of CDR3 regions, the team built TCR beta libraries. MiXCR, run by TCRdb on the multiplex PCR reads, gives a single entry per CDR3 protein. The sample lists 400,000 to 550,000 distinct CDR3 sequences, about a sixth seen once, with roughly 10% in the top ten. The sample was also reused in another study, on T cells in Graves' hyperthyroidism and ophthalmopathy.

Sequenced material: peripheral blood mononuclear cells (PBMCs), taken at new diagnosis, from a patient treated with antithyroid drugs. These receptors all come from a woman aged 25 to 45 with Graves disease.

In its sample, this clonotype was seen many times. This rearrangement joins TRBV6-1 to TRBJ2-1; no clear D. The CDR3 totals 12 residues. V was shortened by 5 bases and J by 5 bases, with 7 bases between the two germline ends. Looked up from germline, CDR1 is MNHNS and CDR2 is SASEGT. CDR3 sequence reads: CASSQDHNEQFF. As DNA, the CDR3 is TGTGCCAGCAGTCAGGATCACAATGAGCAGTTCTTC.

The CDR3 DNA reads TGCAGTGCACCAAAATCCGGGATCTACGAGCAGTACTTC. Its protein is CSAPKSGIYEQYF. The V and J genes are TRBV20-1 and TRBJ2-7; the D gene is possibly TRBD2 (5 bases). This CDR3 has 13 residues. Trimming took 6 bases from V and 3 from J, leaving 15 bases between them. Germline lookup yields CDR1 DFQATT and CDR2 SNEGSKA (reference sequence).

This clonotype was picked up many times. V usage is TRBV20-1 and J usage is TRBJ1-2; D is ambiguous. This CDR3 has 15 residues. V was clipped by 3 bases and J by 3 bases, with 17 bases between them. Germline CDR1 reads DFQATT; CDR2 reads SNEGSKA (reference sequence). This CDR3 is CSASPPDGGHYGYTF. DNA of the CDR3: TGCAGTGCTAGTCCTCCGGACGGAGGACACTATGGCTACACCTTC.

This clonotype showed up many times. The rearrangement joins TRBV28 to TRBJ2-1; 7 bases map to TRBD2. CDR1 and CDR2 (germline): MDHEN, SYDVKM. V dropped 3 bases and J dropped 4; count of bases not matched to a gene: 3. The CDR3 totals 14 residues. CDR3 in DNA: TGTGCCAGCAGTTTGCGGGAGTCTTACAATGAGCAGTTCTTC. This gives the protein CASSLRESYNEQFF.

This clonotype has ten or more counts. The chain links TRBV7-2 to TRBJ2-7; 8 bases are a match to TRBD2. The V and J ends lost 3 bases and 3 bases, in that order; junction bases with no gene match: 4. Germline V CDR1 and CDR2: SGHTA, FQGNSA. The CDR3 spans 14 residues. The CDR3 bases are TGTGCCAGCAGCTTTAGGACTAGCAGCTACGAGCAGTACTTC. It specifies CASSFRTSSYEQYF.